The 21 T cell receptor beta chains given below trace back to one sample, sequenced in a study of cytomegalovirus exposure and HLA in healthy donors. In the PCR, 60 Vbeta and 13 Jbeta primers were used. The repertoire was sequenced with immunoSEQ multiplex PCR; TCRdb's copy has only in-frame clones and lacks some. The sample lists about 190,000 clones, 82% occurring once. Source material: PBMCs. The receptor source for this set is a woman aged 18-30 years in good health and CMV-seronegative.

The chain employs TRBV7-3 and TRBJ1-3; D remains ambiguous. The CDR3 is made up of 15 amino acids. Germline CDR1 is SGHTA and CDR2 is FQGTGA. Trimming pared 6 bases from V and 1 base from J, leaving 13 bases between. The CDR3 region has the DNA TGTGCCAGCAGTCAAGATGGGCTGTCTGGAAACACCATATATTTT. This encodes CASSQDGLSGNTIYF.

This chain connects TRBV14 to TRBJ2-5; 10 bases fit TRBD2. The better agreement between TRBJ2-7 and the DNA end casts doubt on the J call. The CDR3 contains 14 residues. Germline CDR1 is SGHDN and CDR2 is FVKESK. DNA for the CDR3: TGTGCCAGCAGCCCGGCTAGCGGGAGATACGAGCAGTACTTC. Amino acid sequence: CASSPASGRYEQYF.

This sequence joins TRBV29-1 and TRBJ2-3; TRBD2 matches at 9 bases. Per the germline V gene, CDR1 is SQVTM and CDR2 is ANQGSEA. The V and J ends lost 7 bases and 2 bases, in that order; junction bases with no gene match: 13. The CDR3 has 16 amino acids. The CDR3 DNA reads as TGCAGCGCCGGGACTAGCCCGGGAGGCCCCACAGATACGCAGTATTTT. Residues: CSAGTSPGGPTDTQYF.

This sequence joins TRBV6-6 and TRBJ2-5; 8 bases are a match to TRBD1. The CDR3 consists of 14 residues. Germline assignment: CDR1 MNHNY and CDR2 SVGAGI (reference sequence). J lost 5 bases, V lost 6 bases, and 8 bases had no gene match. CDR3 region: CASSIRGRGETQYF. DNA for the CDR3: TGTGCCAGCAGCATCAGGGGGCGCGGGGAGACCCAGTACTTC.

This chain joins TRBV18 and TRBJ2-7; maybe TRBD1 (5 bases). Germline CDR1 and CDR2: KGHSH and LQKENI. V was pared by 2 bases and J by 6 bases, with 8 bases between. The CDR3 is 12 residues long. Here the CDR3 DNA reads TGTGCCAGCTCACCAGGCACAGGCGAGCAGTACTTC. It codes for CASSPGTGEQYF.

This clone was counted once. The V call is TRBV7-9, the J call TRBJ2-6, with TRBD1 as a possible D gene (5 bases). Trimming took 5 bases from V and 0 from J, leaving 8 bases between them. Germline lookup yields CDR1 SEHNR and CDR2 FQNEAQ (reference sequence). The CDR3 is 15 amino acids. The CDR3 DNA reads TGTGCCAGCAGCCAAGGGGACTCTGGGGCCAACGTCCTGACTTTC. Its protein product is CASSQGDSGANVLTF.

This chain links TRBV29-1 with TRBJ2-1; TRBD1 matches 9 bases. The germline V gene has CDR1 SQVTM and CDR2 ANQGSEA. The CDR3 runs to 13 residues. V was pared by 6 bases and J by 7 bases, with 7 bases of the junction left unmatched. Here the CDR3 DNA reads TGCAGCGTCGACAGGGGGGTCGGGAATGAGCAGTTCTTC. Translation: CSVDRGVGNEQFF.

The chain has TRBV28 and TRBJ1-1; D possibly corresponds to TRBD1 (6 bases). Germline V gives CDR1 MDHEN, CDR2 SYDVKM. The length of the CDR3 is 14 residues. V dropped 8 bases and J dropped 5 bases, with 18 bases sitting between them. This CDR3 is CASRPARGRTEAFF. In nucleotides, the CDR3 is TGTGCCAGCCGACCGGCGCGGGGGCGGACTGAAGCTTTCTTT.

V usage is TRBV7-6 and J usage is TRBJ2-5, with 7 bases matching TRBD2. The CDR3 has 17 amino acids. From germline, CDR1 is SGHVS and CDR2 FNYEAQ. J gave up 0 bases and V 5 bases, and 12 bases lay outside the gene matches. The CDR3 spells CASSPHGGSRYQETQYF. CDR3 bases: TGTGCCAGCAGCCCTCACGGCGGGAGCAGGTACCAAGAGACCCAGTACTTC.

V and J are TRBV19 and TRBJ2-2; 10 positions match TRBD1. The CDR3 covers 16 residues. After removal of 7 bases from V and 5 bases from J, the junction contained 10 bases not matched to a gene. Germline loops: CDR1 LNHDA, CDR2 SQIVND (reference sequence). The CDR3 DNA sequence: TGTGCCAGTACCGGATCCGGGACAGGGGCGACCGGGGAGCTGTTTTTT. It encodes CASTGSGTGATGELFF.

This chain joins TRBV4-1 and TRBJ2-1; D ambiguous. V was clipped by 0 bases and J by 1 base, with 13 bases between them. Looked up from germline, CDR1 is MGHRA and CDR2 is YSYEKL. This CDR3 comprises 17 residues. The CDR3: CASSQENPARSYNEQFF. For the CDR3, the DNA is TGCGCCAGCAGCCAAGAAAATCCAGCGCGGTCCTACAATGAGCAGTTCTTC.

The chain links TRBV5-1 to TRBJ2-3; 8 nucleotides align to TRBD2. Trimming took 2 bases from V and 0 from J; bases not matched to a gene: 5. Germline CDR1 and CDR2: SGHRS and YFSETQ. The CDR3 is 16 amino acids. The CDR3 loop reads CASSLAGDGSTDTQYF. The CDR3 DNA reads TGCGCCAGCAGCTTAGCGGGGGACGGTAGCACAGATACGCAGTATTTT. The variable domain in full, completed from reference TRBV5-1 and TRBJ2-3, reads KAGVTQTPRYLIKTRGQQVTLSCSPISGHRSVSWYQQTPGQGLQFLFEYFSETQRNKGNFPGRFSGRQFSNSRSEMNVSTLELGDSALYLCASSLAGDGSTDTQYFGPGTRLTVL.

This chain uses TRBV5-1 with TRBJ1-5; D is unresolved. Trimming left V 0 bases short and J 3 bases short, with 7 bases between. The CDR3 is 14 amino acids. CDR1 and CDR2 (germline): SGHRS, YFSETQ. CDR3 sequence: CASSLGASNQPQHF. As DNA, the CDR3 is TGCGCCAGCAGCTTGGGGGCTTCCAATCAGCCCCAGCATTTT.

The rearrangement uses TRBV7-2 and TRBJ1-4; no reliable D call. CDR3 length: 19 residues. Germline loops: CDR1 SGHTA, CDR2 FQGNSA. V shed 3 bases and J shed 0 bases, with 20 bases lying between them. The CDR3: CASSFPARGLHATNEKLFF. DNA for the CDR3: TGTGCCAGCAGCTTCCCCGCCCGAGGACTGCACGCAACTAATGAAAAACTGTTTTTT.

The CDR3: CAWSDGLPSAYTF. The CDR3 region has the DNA TGTGCCTGGAGTGATGGTTTACCGAGCGCCTACACCTTC. The J gene is TRBJ1-2, the V gene TRBV30, with unresolved D. From germline, CDR1 is GTSNPN and CDR2 SVGIG (reference sequence). There are 13 residues in the CDR3. With 1 base removed from V and 10 bases from J, the gap between germline ends came to 16 bases.

The V call is TRBV7-2, the J call TRBJ2-7; TRBD1 matches 7 bases. This CDR3 region has 14 residues. Trimming cost V 0 bases and J 7 bases; bases outside gene matches: 6. CDR1 is SGHTA and CDR2 is FQGNSA in the germline V gene. The CDR3: CASSLALRGQEQYF. As DNA, the CDR3 is TGTGCCAGCAGCTTAGCGCTAAGGGGGCAGGAGCAGTACTTC. Full variable domain (outside the CDR3, taken from reference TRBV7-2 and TRBJ2-7): GAGVSQSPSNKVTEKGKDVELRCDPISGHTALYWYRQSLGQGLEFLIYFQGNSAPDKSGLPSDRFSAERTGGSVSTLTIQRTQQEDSAVYLCASSLALRGQEQYFGPGTRLTVT.

Notes on this clone: At one of its ends the junction is not consistent with the germline gene, which may arise from a read error. The V and J genes are TRBV7-9 and TRBJ1-2, with 9 bases lining up with TRBD1. The CDR3 spans 15 residues. Germline V gene sequence: CDR1 SEHNR, CDR2 FQNEAQ (reference sequence). CDR3 sequence: CSSSLDRDRVHGYTF. CDR3 sequence (DNA): TGTTCCAGCAGCTTGGACCGGGACAGGGTACATGGCTACACCTTC.

The chain is built from TRBV18 and TRBJ2-1; TRBD1 is a possible D gene (6 bases). Trimming left V 3 bases short and J 9 bases short, with 18 bases between. Germline lookup yields CDR1 KGHSH and CDR2 LQKENI. This CDR3 has 15 residues. This chain's CDR3 is CASSPALDSYSEQFF. CDR3 DNA: TGTGCCAGCTCACCCGCCTTGGACAGCTATAGTGAGCAGTTCTTC.

J is TRBJ1-1 and V is TRBV18; 8 bases match TRBD1. The J segment lost 1 base and the V segment lost 5 bases, leaving 6 bases of the junction unmatched. Germline V lookup: CDR1 KGHSH, CDR2 LQKENI. The CDR3 contains 15 residues. CDR3 protein: CASSIGQGENTEAFF. For the CDR3, the DNA is TGTGCCAGCTCAATCGGACAGGGAGAGAACACTGAAGCTTTCTTT.

V gene TRBV27 combines with J gene TRBJ1-2; D unresolved. Germline V gene lookup returns CDR1 MNHEY and CDR2 SMNVEV (reference sequence). The V end lost 5 bases, the J end lost 3 bases, and 7 bases lay between the germline ends. This CDR3 spans 12 amino acids. The CDR3 bases are TGTGCCAGCAGTCCCGACTACTATGGCTACACCTTC. It specifies CASSPDYYGYTF.

The chain recombines TRBV15 with TRBJ1-4; a weak D match, TRBD1 (5 bases). The CDR3 contains 14 residues. The V and J ends lost 4 bases and 6 bases respectively, with 12 bases between them. CDR1 LNHNV and CDR2 YYDKDF come from the germline V gene (reference sequence). The CDR3: CATSKGDMDEKLFF. CDR3 bases: TGTGCCACCAGCAAAGGGGATATGGATGAAAAACTGTTTTTT.